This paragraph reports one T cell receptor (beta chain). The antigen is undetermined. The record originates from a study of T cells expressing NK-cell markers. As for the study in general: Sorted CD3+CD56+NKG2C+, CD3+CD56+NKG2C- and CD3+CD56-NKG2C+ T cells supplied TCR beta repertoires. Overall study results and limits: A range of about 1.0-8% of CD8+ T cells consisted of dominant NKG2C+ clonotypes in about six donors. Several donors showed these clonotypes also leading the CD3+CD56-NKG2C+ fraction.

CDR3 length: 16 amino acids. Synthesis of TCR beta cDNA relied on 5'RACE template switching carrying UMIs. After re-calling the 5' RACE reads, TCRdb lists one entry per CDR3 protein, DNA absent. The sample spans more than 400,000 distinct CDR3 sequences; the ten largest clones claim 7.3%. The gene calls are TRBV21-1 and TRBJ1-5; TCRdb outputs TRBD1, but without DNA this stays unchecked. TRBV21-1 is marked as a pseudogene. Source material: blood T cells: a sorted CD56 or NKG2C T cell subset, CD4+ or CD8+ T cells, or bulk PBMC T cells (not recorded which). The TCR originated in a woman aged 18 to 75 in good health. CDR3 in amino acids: CASSKRQGARCQPQHF.